Described below is a single T cell receptor beta chain sequence and its context. Added to each PCR by spiking were synthetic TCR analog templates. Assay used: immunoSEQ multiplex PCR; TCRdb lists only in-frame clones, some missing. The data hold tens of thousands of clones, with 86% observed a single time. The CDR3 is made up of 14 amino acids. Deletions cut 4 bases from V and 1 base from J, with 9 bases between. Germline-derived CDR1 and CDR2 are SGHTA and FQGNSA. Urothelial carcinoma affected the patients, and it was locally advanced or metastatic. These data originate in a study of PD-L1 blockade in urothelial cancer. Study in general: Samples of blood were analyzed 3 weeks (second dose) and 6 weeks after treatment start. T cell content in blood samples showed a median of 141,255.

The specimen comprised PBMCs, sampled around atezolizumab (anti-PD-L1) treatment. This TCR derives from a middle-aged man with urothelial cancer. The chain couples TRBV7-2 to TRBJ2-3; D may be TRBD2 (5 bases). Here the CDR3 DNA reads TGTGCCAGCAGCTCCTGGGGAGGCACAGATACGCAGTATTTT. As protein: CASSSWGGTDTQYF.